The entry below describes one TCR beta chain. Per the authors' pipeline: From reference gene primer amplification, estimates of nucleated cell counts were derived. This table comes from immunoSEQ multiplex PCR, and its TCRdb copy is limited to in-frame clones, with some not included. That table is the source of V, J and clone size, and D and trimming were worked out from the DNA. Of about 480,000 clones listed, around 90% are singletons. This record belongs to a study of blood T cell repertoires in COVID-19. Overall study: Samples representing acute and convalescent COVID-19 were sourced from the United States, Italy and Spain. PBMCs, B-cell-depleted T cells, or T cells provided the cDNA or gDNA that made up the material.

Germline V gene data show CDR1 as MDHEN and CDR2 as SYDVKM. There are 13 residues in the CDR3. After removal of 6 bases from V and 15 bases from J, the junction contained 13 bases not matched to a gene. What was sequenced was PBMCs or T cells enriched from blood (not recorded which). This rearrangement joins TRBV28 to TRBJ1-4, with TRBD1 matching over 7 bases. This clonotype was obtained from a woman aged 18-29 years with acute COVID-19. The CDR3 DNA follows: TGTGCCAGCAGCCCGACCCGACAGGGAAGAATGTTTTTT. It encodes CASSPTRQGRMFF.